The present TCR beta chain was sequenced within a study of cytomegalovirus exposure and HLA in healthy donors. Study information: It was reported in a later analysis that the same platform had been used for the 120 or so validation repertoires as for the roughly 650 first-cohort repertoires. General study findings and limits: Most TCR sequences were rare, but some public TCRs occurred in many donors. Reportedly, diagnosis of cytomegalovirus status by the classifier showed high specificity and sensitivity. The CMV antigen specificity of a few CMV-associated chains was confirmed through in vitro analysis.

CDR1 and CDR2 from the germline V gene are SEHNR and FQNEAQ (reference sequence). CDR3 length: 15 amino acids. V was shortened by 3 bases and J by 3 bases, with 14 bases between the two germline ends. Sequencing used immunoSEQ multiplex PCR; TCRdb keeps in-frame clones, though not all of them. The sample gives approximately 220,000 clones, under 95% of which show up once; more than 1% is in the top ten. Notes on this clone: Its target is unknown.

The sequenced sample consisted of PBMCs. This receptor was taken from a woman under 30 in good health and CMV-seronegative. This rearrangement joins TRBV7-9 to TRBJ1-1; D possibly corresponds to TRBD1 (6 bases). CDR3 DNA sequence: TGTGCCAGCAGCTTTAGGTCAGGGGTTGACACTGAAGCTTTCTTT. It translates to CASSFRSGVDTEAFF.